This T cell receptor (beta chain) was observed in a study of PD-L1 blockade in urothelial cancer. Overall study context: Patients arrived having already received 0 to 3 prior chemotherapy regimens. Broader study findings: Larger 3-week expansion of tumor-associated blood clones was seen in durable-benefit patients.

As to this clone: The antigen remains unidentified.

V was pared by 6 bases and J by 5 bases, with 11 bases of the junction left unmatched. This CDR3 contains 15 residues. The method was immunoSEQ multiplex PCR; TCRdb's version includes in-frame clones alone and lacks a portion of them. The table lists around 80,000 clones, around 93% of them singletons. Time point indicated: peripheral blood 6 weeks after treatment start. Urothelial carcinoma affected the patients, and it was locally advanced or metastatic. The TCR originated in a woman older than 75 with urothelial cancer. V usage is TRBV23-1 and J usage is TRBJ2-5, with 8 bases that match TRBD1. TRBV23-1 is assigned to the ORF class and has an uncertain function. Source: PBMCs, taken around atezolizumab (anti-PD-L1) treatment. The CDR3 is CASRSMDRVCETQYF. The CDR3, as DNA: TGCGCCAGCAGATCGATGGACAGGGTATGCGAGACCCAGTACTTC.